This T cell receptor beta chain was obtained from a study of blood T cell repertoires in COVID-19. Study-level information: Samples representing acute and convalescent COVID-19 were sourced from the United States, Italy and Spain.

This CDR3 comprises 12 residues. The germline V gene encodes CDR1 LGHDT and CDR2 YNNKEL (reference sequence). A remark on this clone: One junction end does not reproduce the germline sequence, and a read error may be involved.

Seattle's enrolled individuals joined amid active infection and were then monitored longitudinally. In the original workflow: Estimation of nucleated cell counts was performed using reference gene primer amplification. The data were produced by immunoSEQ multiplex PCR, yet TCRdb's version contains in-frame clones alone and is incomplete. V, J and clone size are taken as reported in that table, and D and trimming were inferred from the DNA itself. The sample shows tens of thousands of clones, around 90% of them seen only once. The source is a man aged 55 to 70 with COVID-19, enrolled during active disease. The rearrangement joins TRBV3-1 (or the pseudogene TRBV3-2) to TRBJ1-3, with 10 bases that match TRBD1. Sequencing was performed on peripheral blood. CDR3 DNA: TGTGCCAGCAGCCACCGGACAGGGGGTATATGGTTT. It specifies CASSHRTGGIWF.